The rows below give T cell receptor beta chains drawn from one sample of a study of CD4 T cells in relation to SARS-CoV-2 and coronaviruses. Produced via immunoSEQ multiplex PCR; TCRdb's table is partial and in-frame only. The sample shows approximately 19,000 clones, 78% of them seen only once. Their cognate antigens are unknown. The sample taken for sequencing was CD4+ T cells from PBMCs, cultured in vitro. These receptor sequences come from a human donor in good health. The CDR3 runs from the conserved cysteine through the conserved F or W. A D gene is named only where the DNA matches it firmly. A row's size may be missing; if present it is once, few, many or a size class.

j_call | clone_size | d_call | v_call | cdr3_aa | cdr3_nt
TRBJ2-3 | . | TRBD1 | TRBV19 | CASSLRGQRSTDTQYF | TGTGCCAGTAGTCTACGGGGACAGCGCTCCACAGATACGCAGTATTTT
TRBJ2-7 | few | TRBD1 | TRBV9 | CASSVDPGQGPYEQYF | TGTGCCAGCAGCGTGGATCCGGGACAGGGGCCCTACGAGCAGTACTTC
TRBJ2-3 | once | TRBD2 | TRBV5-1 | CASSVPSGGRTDTQYF | TGCGCCAGCAGCGTACCTAGCGGCGGACGCACAGATACGCAGTATTTT
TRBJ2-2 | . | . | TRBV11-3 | CASSYTAGELFF | TGTGCCAGCAGCTATACTGCCGGGGAGCTGTTTTTT
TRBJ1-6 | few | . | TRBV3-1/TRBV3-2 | CASSPLNSPLHF | TGTGCCAGCAGCCCACTAAATTCACCCCTCCACTTT
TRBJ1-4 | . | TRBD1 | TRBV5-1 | CASRDRGDNEKLFF | TGCGCCAGCAGGGACAGGGGGGATAATGAAAAACTGTTTTTT
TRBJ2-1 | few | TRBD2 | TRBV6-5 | CASSATSGINNEQFF | TGTGCCAGCAGCGCCACTAGCGGGATAAACAATGAGCAGTTCTTC
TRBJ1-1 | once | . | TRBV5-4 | CASSRNPLRAEAFF | TGTGCCAGCAGCCGTAATCCACTGCGAGCTGAAGCTTTCTTT
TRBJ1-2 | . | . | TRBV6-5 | CASSRGSYGYTF | TGTGCCAGCAGTAGGGGGTCCTATGGCTACACCTTC
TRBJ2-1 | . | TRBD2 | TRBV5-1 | CASRPPSGISYNEQFF | TGCGCCAGCAGACCCCCTAGCGGAATCTCCTACAATGAGCAGTTCTTC
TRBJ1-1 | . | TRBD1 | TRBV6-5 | CASRGDSPNTEAFF | TGTGCCAGCAGGGGGGACAGTCCGAACACTGAAGCTTTCTTT
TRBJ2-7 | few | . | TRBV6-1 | CASSAFIWGTRIYEQYF | TGTGCCAGCAGTGCCTTCATTTGGGGAACTAGAATCTACGAGCAGTACTTC
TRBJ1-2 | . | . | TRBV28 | CASSSEMANYGYTF | TGTGCCAGCAGTTCTGAGATGGCTAACTATGGCTACACCTTC
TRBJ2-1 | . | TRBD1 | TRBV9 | CASSGTGGNEQFF | TGTGCCAGCAGCGGCACAGGGGGCAATGAGCAGTTCTTC
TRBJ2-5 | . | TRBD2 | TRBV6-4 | CASSEREAETQYF | TGTGCCAGCAGTGAGCGGGAGGCAGAGACCCAGTACTTC
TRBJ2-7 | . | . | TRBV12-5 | CASGLVLEGEQYF | TGTGCTAGTGGTTTGGTATTGGAGGGCGAGCAGTACTTC
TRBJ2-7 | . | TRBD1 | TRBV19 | CASSSGTGGHEQYF | TGTGCCAGTAGTTCCGGGACAGGGGGCCACGAGCAGTACTTC
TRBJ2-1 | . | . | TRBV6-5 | CASSYTVYNEQFF | TGTGCCAGCAGTTACACGGTGTACAATGAGCAGTTCTTC
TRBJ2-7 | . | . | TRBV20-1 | CSAGTVYEQYF | TGCAGTGCTGGGACTGTCTACGAGCAGTACTTC
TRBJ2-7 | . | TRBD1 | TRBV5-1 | CASSFRDRVDREQYF | TGCGCCAGCAGCTTTCGGGACAGGGTTGACCGCGAGCAGTACTTC
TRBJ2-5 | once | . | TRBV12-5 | CASGASQETQYF | TGTGCTAGTGGCGCTTCTCAAGAGACCCAGTACTTC
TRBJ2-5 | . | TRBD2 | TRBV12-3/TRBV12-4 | CASSSGSGGTQYF | TGTGCCAGCAGCTCCGGATCGGGGGGTACCCAGTACTTC
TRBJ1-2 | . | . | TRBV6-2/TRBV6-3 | CASSPDHGYTF | TGTGCCAGCAGCCCCGATCATGGCTACACCTTC
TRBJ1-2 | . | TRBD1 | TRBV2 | CASNLAGGSYGYTF | TGTGCCAGCAATCTGGCAGGGGGCAGCTATGGCTACACCTTC
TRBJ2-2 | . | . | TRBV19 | CASSIALRAGAGELFF | .
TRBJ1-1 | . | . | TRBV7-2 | CASSTRSGTPEAFF | TGTGCCAGCTCAACCCGAAGCGGTACCCCTGAAGCTTTCTTT
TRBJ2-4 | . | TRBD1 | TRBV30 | CAFLPGQGTADKNIQYF | TGTGCCTTCCTACCGGGACAGGGAACAGCGGACAAAAACATTCAGTACTTC
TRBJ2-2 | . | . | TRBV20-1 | CSASHGGMNTGELFF | TGCAGTGCTAGTCATGGGGGAATGAACACCGGGGAGCTGTTTTTT
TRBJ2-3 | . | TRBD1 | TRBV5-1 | CASSFQGQNRDTQYF | TGCGCCAGCAGCTTTCAGGGACAGAATCGGGATACGCAGTATTTT
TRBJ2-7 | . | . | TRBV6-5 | CATRESNIGEQYF | TGTGCCACCCGGGAGTCGAATATCGGTGAGCAGTACTTC
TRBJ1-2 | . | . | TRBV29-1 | CSVGPGLSGVYTF | TGCAGCGTCGGACCGGGACTCTCAGGGGTCTACACCTTC
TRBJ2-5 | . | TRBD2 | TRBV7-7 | CASSFQSGSQETQYF | TGTGCCAGCAGCTTTCAGAGCGGGAGCCAAGAGACCCAGTACTTC
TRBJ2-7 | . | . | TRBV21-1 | CASSKDWTSGSAYEQYF | TGTGCCAGCAGCAAAGATTGGACGAGCGGGAGTGCTTACGAGCAGTACTTC
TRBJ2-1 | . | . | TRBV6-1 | CASSEGGFSLNEQFF | TGTGCCAGCAGTGAAGGAGGTTTCAGTCTCAATGAGCAGTTCTTC
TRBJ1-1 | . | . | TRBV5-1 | CASSWKDSMNTEAFF | TGCGCCAGCAGCTGGAAGGACAGTATGAACACTGAAGCTTTCTTT
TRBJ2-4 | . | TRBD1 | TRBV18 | CASSQTGVAKNIQYF | TGTGCCAGCTCGCAGACAGGGGTAGCCAAAAACATTCAGTACTTC
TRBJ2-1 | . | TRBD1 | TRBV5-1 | CASSIGQDYNEQFF | TGCGCCAGCAGCATAGGACAGGACTACAATGAGCAGTTCTTC
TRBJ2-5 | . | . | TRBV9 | CASSVDRKEGHETQYF | TGTGCCAGCAGCGTAGATAGGAAGGAGGGGCACGAGACCCAGTACTTC
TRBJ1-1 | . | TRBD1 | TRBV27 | CASSYGTDVSEAFF | TGTGCCAGCAGTTATGGGACAGACGTGTCGGAAGCTTTCTTT
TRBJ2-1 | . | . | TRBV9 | CASSSDGEGGLEQFF | TGTGCCAGCAGCTCAGACGGTGAGGGGGGACTTGAGCAGTTCTTC
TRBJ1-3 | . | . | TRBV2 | CASRKLAGGTIYF | TGTGCCAGCAGGAAATTAGCCGGGGGCACCATATATTTT
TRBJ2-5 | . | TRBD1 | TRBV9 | CASSVEETGVGKTQYF | TGTGCCAGCAGCGTAGAGGAGACAGGGGTAGGGAAGACCCAGTACTTC
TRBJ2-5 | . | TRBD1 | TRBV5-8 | CASSTTGVETQYF | TGTGCCAGCAGTACAACAGGGGTTGAGACCCAGTACTTC
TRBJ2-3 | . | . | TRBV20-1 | CSASVLGRTDTQYF | TGCAGTGCTAGTGTTCTGGGAAGGACAGATACGCAGTATTTT
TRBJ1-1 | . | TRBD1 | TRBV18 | CASSILYRQGSNFTEAFF | TGTGCCAGCTCTATACTATATCGACAGGGGAGTAATTTTACTGAAGCTTTCTTT
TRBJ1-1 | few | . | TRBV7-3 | CASSLGTPNTEAFF | TGTGCCAGCAGCCTTGGGACACCGAACACTGAAGCTTTCTTT
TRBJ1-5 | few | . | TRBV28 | CASSDPNQPQHF | TGTGCCAGCAGTGACCCCAATCAGCCCCAGCATTTT
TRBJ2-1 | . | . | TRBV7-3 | CASSLTDVTNSYNEQFF | TGTGCCAGCAGCCTCACGGATGTGACTAATTCCTACAATGAGCAGTTCTTC
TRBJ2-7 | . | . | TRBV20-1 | CSASDALTYEQYF | TGCAGTGCTAGTGATGCGCTAACCTACGAGCAGTACTTC
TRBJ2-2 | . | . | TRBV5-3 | CARTHTRNVAGELFF | TGTGCCAGAACCCACACTAGGAACGTAGCCGGGGAGCTGTTTTTT
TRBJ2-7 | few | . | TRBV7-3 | CASSNSGPAYEQYF | TGTGCCAGCAGCAACTCGGGACCGGCCTACGAGCAGTACTTC
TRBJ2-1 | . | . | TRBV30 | CAWSGLSSDAYNEQFF | TGTGCCTGGAGTGGATTGTCTAGCGACGCCTACAATGAGCAGTTCTTC
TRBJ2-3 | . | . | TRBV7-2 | CASSSSTDTQYF | TGTGCCAGCAGCTCTAGCACAGATACGCAGTATTTT
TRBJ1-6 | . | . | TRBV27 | CASSLQGNSPLHF | TGTGCCAGCAGTTTACAGGGGAATTCACCCCTCCACTTT
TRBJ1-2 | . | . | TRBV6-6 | CASSSQGTDYGYTF | TGTGCCAGCAGTTCACAGGGAACGGACTATGGCTACACCTTC
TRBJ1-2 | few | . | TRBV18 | CASSQLTEGGYTF | TGTGCCAGCTCACAGCTTACTGAGGGTGGCTACACCTTC
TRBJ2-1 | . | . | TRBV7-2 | CASSLGWLLNEQFF | TGTGCCAGCAGCTTAGGATGGCTACTAAATGAGCAGTTCTTC
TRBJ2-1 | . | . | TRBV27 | CASSLTSWNEQFF | TGTGCCAGCAGTTTGACTAGTTGGAATGAGCAGTTCTTC
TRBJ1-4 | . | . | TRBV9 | CASSPEGWGKLFF | TGTGCCAGCAGCCCCGAAGGGTGGGGAAAACTGTTTTTT